Listed below are T cell receptor beta chains from one sample, sequenced in a study of vaccination and CD4 T cells after COVID-19. TCRdb redid the calling of the PCR reads with MiXCR, one entry per CDR3 protein. The sample holds about 3,700 distinct CDR3 sequences, 20% seen once. No antigen has been assigned to these receptors. Specimen: CD4+ T cells from blood, cultured in vitro. Receptor source: a human donor who had recovered from COVID-19. CDR3s include the opening cysteine and the closing phenylalanine or tryptophan. The order of the fields is J gene, D gene, clone size, V gene, CDR3 DNA, CDR3 protein. The D gene is left open where the match is weak. Rows give clone size only sometimes, using once, few, many, or a class for an expanded clone.

j_call: TRBJ2-5
d_call: TRBD2
clone_size: few
v_call: TRBV20-1
cdr3_nt: TGCAGTGCTAGTCTAGCGGGGTACCAAGAGACCCAGTACTTC
cdr3_aa: CSASLAGYQETQYF

j_call: TRBJ1-1
d_call: TRBD1
clone_size: few
v_call: TRBV11-2
cdr3_nt: TGTGCCAGCAGCTTATATTCAGGGGGGGGCACTGAAGCTTTCTTT
cdr3_aa: CASSLYSGGGTEAFF

j_call: TRBJ1-2
d_call: TRBD1
clone_size: few
v_call: TRBV6-2/TRBV6-3
cdr3_nt: TGTGCCAGCAGGCCGACAGGGGTATATGGCTACACCTTC
cdr3_aa: CASRPTGVYGYTF

j_call: TRBJ1-5
d_call: NA
clone_size: NA
v_call: TRBV3-1
cdr3_nt: TGTGCCAGCAGCCAAGATGGACAACCCAATCAGCCCCAGCATTTT
cdr3_aa: CASSQDGQPNQPQHF

j_call: TRBJ2-7
d_call: TRBD2
clone_size: medium-sized
v_call: TRBV11-3
cdr3_nt: TGTGCCAGCAGCTTCGAGGGCAGGGAGGGCGAGCAGTACTTC
cdr3_aa: CASSFEGREGEQYF

j_call: TRBJ2-3
d_call: TRBD2
clone_size: few
v_call: TRBV10-3
cdr3_nt: TGTGCCATCAGTGCTCAGCGGGGGCTCACAGATACGCAGTATTTT
cdr3_aa: CAISAQRGLTDTQYF

j_call: TRBJ1-1
d_call: NA
clone_size: NA
v_call: TRBV12-3/TRBV12-4
cdr3_nt: TGTGCCAGCAGTTTCGTTATGAACACTGAAGCTTTCTTT
cdr3_aa: CASSFVMNTEAFF

j_call: TRBJ1-6
d_call: NA
clone_size: NA
v_call: TRBV20-1
cdr3_nt: TGCAGTGCTAGAGACCAGGATTCACCCCTCCACTTT
cdr3_aa: CSARDQDSPLHF

j_call: TRBJ2-3
d_call: NA
clone_size: few
v_call: TRBV18
cdr3_nt: TGTGCCAGCTCACCGGGGAAGGGGACAGATACGCAGTATTTT
cdr3_aa: CASSPGKGTDTQYF

j_call: TRBJ2-3
d_call: NA
clone_size: NA
v_call: TRBV29-1
cdr3_nt: TGCAGCGTCATTCTGCCGGGAAGGGCCGCGGGTACGCAGTATTTT
cdr3_aa: CSVILPGRAAGTQYF

j_call: TRBJ1-2
d_call: TRBD1
clone_size: NA
v_call: TRBV2
cdr3_nt: TGTGCCAGGGACAGGGGGCGTCGGTTTGGTGGCTACACCTTC
cdr3_aa: CARDRGRRFGGYTF

j_call: TRBJ1-3
d_call: NA
clone_size: NA
v_call: TRBV12-3/TRBV12-4
cdr3_nt: TGTGCCAGCAGTAGGAACCAGGGCCTTGGAAACACCATATATTTT
cdr3_aa: CASSRNQGLGNTIYF

j_call: TRBJ1-3
d_call: NA
clone_size: large
v_call: TRBV6-1
cdr3_nt: TGTGCCAGCAGTGAGACGGGCATCTCTGGAAACACCATATATTTT
cdr3_aa: CASSETGISGNTIYF

j_call: TRBJ2-3
d_call: NA
clone_size: NA
v_call: TRBV20-1
cdr3_nt: TGCAGTGCTAGACTGGGGCCTAGCACAGATACGCAGTATTTT
cdr3_aa: CSARLGPSTDTQYF

j_call: TRBJ2-7
d_call: NA
clone_size: few
v_call: TRBV11-2
cdr3_nt: TGTGCCAGCAGCCAAGTGGTACGGGCCTACGAGCAGTACTTC
cdr3_aa: CASSQVVRAYEQYF

j_call: TRBJ1-6
d_call: NA
clone_size: medium-sized
v_call: TRBV23-1
cdr3_nt: TGCGCCAGCAGCCGAAGACAGGTTGCACCCCTCCACTTT
cdr3_aa: CASSRRQVAPLHF

j_call: TRBJ1-5
d_call: TRBD1
clone_size: NA
v_call: TRBV12-3/TRBV12-4
cdr3_nt: TGTGCCAGCAGTTCCTTACAGGGGACCCCCCAGCATTTT
cdr3_aa: CASSSLQGTPQHF

j_call: TRBJ1-6
d_call: NA
clone_size: medium-sized
v_call: TRBV5-4
cdr3_nt: TGTGCCAGCAGCTTGGCAGGGGTTAGTTCACCCCTCCACTTT
cdr3_aa: CASSLAGVSSPLHF

j_call: TRBJ2-1
d_call: NA
clone_size: few
v_call: TRBV30
cdr3_nt: TGTGCCTGGAGTGACGGGACACCGAATGAGCAGTTCTTC
cdr3_aa: CAWSDGTPNEQFF

j_call: TRBJ2-7
d_call: NA
clone_size: large
v_call: TRBV6-1
cdr3_nt: TGTGCCAGCTCGGACAGTCGGGAGCAGTACTTC
cdr3_aa: CASSDSREQYF

j_call: TRBJ1-6
d_call: NA
clone_size: few
v_call: TRBV19
cdr3_nt: TGTGCCAGTAGTATAGACATGGAATCCCCCCTCCACTTT
cdr3_aa: CASSIDMESPLHF

j_call: TRBJ2-5
d_call: TRBD1
clone_size: NA
v_call: TRBV5-4
cdr3_nt: TGTGCCAGCAGCTCCCGGTCGACAGGGCTGGGGACCCAGTACTTC
cdr3_aa: CASSSRSTGLGTQYF

j_call: TRBJ2-2
d_call: TRBD2
clone_size: NA
v_call: TRBV7-3
cdr3_nt: TGTGCCAGCAGCCCGGGACTAGCGGGGGGGACTGGGGAGCTGTTTTTT
cdr3_aa: CASSPGLAGGTGELFF

j_call: TRBJ2-6
d_call: NA
clone_size: medium-sized
v_call: TRBV20-1
cdr3_nt: TGCAGTGCAACCCCCACCTCTGGGGCCAACGTCCTGACTTTC
cdr3_aa: CSATPTSGANVLTF

j_call: TRBJ2-2
d_call: NA
clone_size: NA
v_call: TRBV19
cdr3_nt: TGTGCCAGTCATAGGGGGGGCTCAGGCACCGGGGAGCTGTTTTTT
cdr3_aa: CASHRGGSGTGELFF

j_call: TRBJ1-6
d_call: NA
clone_size: few
v_call: TRBV5-1
cdr3_nt: TGCGCCAGCAGCTTGGTGGTGGGGGGGAATTCACCCCTCCACTTT
cdr3_aa: CASSLVVGGNSPLHF

j_call: TRBJ1-1
d_call: TRBD1
clone_size: few
v_call: TRBV3-1
cdr3_nt: TGTGCCAGCAGCCTGACAGGGGACACTGAAGCTTTCTTT
cdr3_aa: CASSLTGDTEAFF

j_call: TRBJ1-1
d_call: NA
clone_size: few
v_call: TRBV5-1
cdr3_nt: TGCGCCAGCAGCTTGGCCGGGAGGATGACTGAAGCTTTCTTT
cdr3_aa: CASSLAGRMTEAFF

j_call: TRBJ2-7
d_call: TRBD1
clone_size: few
v_call: TRBV20-1
cdr3_nt: TGCAGTACCGGACAGGGAGCCTACGAGCAGTACTTC
cdr3_aa: CSTGQGAYEQYF

j_call: TRBJ2-3
d_call: TRBD2
clone_size: NA
v_call: TRBV19
cdr3_nt: TGTGCCAGTAGTATTAGGGGGACTAGCGGTGCAAATACGCAGTATTTT
cdr3_aa: CASSIRGTSGANTQYF

j_call: TRBJ2-7
d_call: NA
clone_size: NA
v_call: TRBV19
cdr3_nt: TGTGCCAGTAGTATAACGTCAGGAGGCTCCTACGAGCAGTACTTC
cdr3_aa: CASSITSGGSYEQYF

j_call: TRBJ2-5
d_call: TRBD2
clone_size: NA
v_call: TRBV20-1
cdr3_nt: TGCAGTGCTCCGAGGGCGGGGGGGCAAGAGACCCAGTACTTC
cdr3_aa: CSAPRAGGQETQYF